This entry lists 12 T cell receptor beta chains sequenced from one sample in a study of T cell repertoires in cytomegalovirus infection. TCRdb reanalysed the reads using MiXCR and keeps one entry per CDR3 protein. The sample carries around 900,000 distinct CDR3 sequences, approximately 32% recorded once. Antigen specificity for these receptors is unknown. The sample was cultured CD8+ T cells from PBMCs, taken from culture after CMV antigen stimulation. Every receptor here comes from a human donor in good health (CMV status not recorded). Some clones in this sample may be carry-over from other donors' samples.

In this sample, this clonotype turned up a few times. This sequence joins TRBV10-3 and TRBJ1-5; D call uncertain. The CDR3 consists of 14 residues. The germline V gene encodes CDR1 ENHRY and CDR2 SYGVKD. Trimming stripped 3 bases from V and 4 bases from J, with 10 bases between. CDR3 amino acids: CAISDWDLNQPQHF. The CDR3 DNA sequence: TGTGCCATCAGTGACTGGGATCTTAATCAGCCCCAGCATTTT.

A word on this clonotype: At one end, the junction sequence differs from germline, possibly due to a read error. The chain has TRBV7-2 and TRBJ1-2, with 8 bases identical to TRBD1. The V gene's germline CDR1 is SGHTA and CDR2 FQGNSA. The CDR3 length is 14 residues. CDR3 in amino acids: CANSLAGGAEGYTF. The CDR3 DNA reads TGTGCCAACAGCTTAGCAGGGGGCGCAGAAGGCTACACCTTC.

About this clonotype: Mismatch with germline at one junction end may stem from a read error. The J gene is TRBJ1-5, the V gene TRBV7-6; the D is unclear. The length of the CDR3 is 13 residues. Germline assignment: CDR1 SGHVS and CDR2 FNYEAQ. The CDR3 loop is CASSLSISQPQHF. The DNA of the CDR3 is TGTGCTAGCAGCTTAAGTATTTCCCAGCCCCAGCATTTT.

This clonotype has just a few counts. The CDR3 sequence is CASGTLDRGRGEQYF. In DNA, the CDR3 is TGTGCCAGCGGAACCCTGGACAGGGGGCGAGGCGAGCAGTACTTC. This chain connects TRBV7-9 to TRBJ2-7; 11 bases fit TRBD1. The V gene's germline CDR1 is SEHNR and CDR2 FQNEAQ (reference sequence). J lost 6 bases, V lost 8 bases, and 12 bases had no gene match. The CDR3 is made up of 15 amino acids.

In its sample, this clonotype was seen a few times. This chain uses TRBV10-3 with TRBJ1-2; 11 nucleotides agree with TRBD1. The germline V gene encodes CDR1 ENHRY and CDR2 SYGVKD. Trimming took 7 bases from V and 6 from J; bases not matched to a gene: 10. This CDR3 has 15 amino acids. The CDR3 spells CAIKIRTGGANGYTF. DNA of the CDR3: TGTGCCATCAAGATAAGGACAGGGGGCGCCAATGGCTACACCTTC.

This chain links TRBV13 with TRBJ2-5; D is perhaps TRBD1 or TRBD2 (5 bases each). Germline CDR1 reads PRHDT; CDR2 reads FYEKMQ (reference sequence). This CDR3 region has 16 residues. V lost 5 bases, J lost 2 bases, and 18 bases lay in between. The CDR3 spells CASSPSGLGPQETQYF. CDR3 DNA: TGTGCCAGCAGCCCGTCGGGGCTAGGACCTCAAGAGACCCAGTACTTC.

The chain couples TRBV27 to TRBJ1-1; 9 bases map to TRBD1. With V trimmed by 6 bases and J by 0 bases, 5 bases remained unmatched. In germline, CDR1 is MNHEY, CDR2 SMNVEV (reference sequence). The CDR3 runs to 15 residues. In DNA form, the CDR3 reads TGTGCCAGCAGCTACAGGGGGCGGATGAACACTGAAGCTTTCTTT. It encodes CASSYRGRMNTEAFF.

This clonotype was recorded a few times. The chain employs TRBV7-6 and TRBJ2-5, with TRBD2 matching over 11 bases. V dropped 5 bases and J dropped 3; count of bases not matched to a gene: 8. There are 16 residues in the CDR3. Germline values: CDR1 SGHVS, CDR2 FNYEAQ. CDR3 nucleotide sequence: TGTGCCAGCAGCCCCGTGGCACTAGCGGGGGAAGAGACCCAGTACTTC. This encodes CASSPVALAGEETQYF. Drawing the rest from reference TRBV7-6 and TRBJ2-5, the complete variable domain is GAGVSQSPRYKVTKRGQDVALRCDPISGHVSLYWYRQALGQGPEFLTYFNYEAQQDKSGLPNDRFSAERPEGSISTLTIQRTEQRDSAMYRCASSPVALAGEETQYFGPGTRLLVL.

There are a few counts of this clonotype. The chain combines TRBV27 with TRBJ2-1; D may match TRBD1 or TRBD2 (5 bases each). Looked up from germline, CDR1 is MNHEY and CDR2 is SMNVEV (reference sequence). V dropped 4 bases and J dropped 7 bases, with 17 bases sitting between them. The CDR3 sequence is 15 residues long. The CDR3: CASSSGRLPRNEQFF. In DNA form, the CDR3 reads TGTGCCAGCAGTTCGGGACGCCTACCGCGGAATGAGCAGTTCTTC.

The chain couples TRBV27 to TRBJ2-7; D might be TRBD1 or TRBD2, each matching 5 bases. V was shortened by 10 bases and J by 3 bases, with 10 bases between the two germline ends. From germline, CDR1 is MNHEY and CDR2 SMNVEV (reference sequence). CDR3 length: 11 amino acids. The CDR3 sequence: CATWDGYEQYF. In DNA, the CDR3 is TGTGCCACATGGGACGGCTACGAGCAGTACTTC.

The chain combines TRBV4-1 with TRBJ2-7, with 11 bases lining up with TRBD1. The V and J ends lost 4 bases and 2 bases, in that order; junction bases with no gene match: 1. The CDR3 totals 14 residues. Germline V CDR1 and CDR2: MGHRA, YSYEKL. The CDR3 DNA sequence: TGCGCCAGCAGCCGGGGACAGGGGGCCTACGAGCAGTACTTC. It codes for CASSRGQGAYEQYF.

Only a few counts were recorded for this clonotype. The V call is TRBV27, the J call TRBJ2-4; TRBD1 matches 9 bases. There are 15 residues in the CDR3. The trim removed 5 bases at V and 6 bases at J, leaving 8 bases unmatched. Germline lookup yields CDR1 MNHEY and CDR2 SMNVEV (reference sequence). CDR3 nucleotide sequence: TGTGCCAGCAGTCTCACTGGGACAGGGTTAAACATTCAGTACTTC. This encodes CASSLTGTGLNIQYF.